The present T cell receptor beta chain was sequenced within a study of T cell responses to AZD1222 COVID-19 vaccine. Clones were sequenced by immunoSEQ multiplex PCR, and TCRdb holds only the in-frame ones, with some missing. The sample lists 150,000 to 200,000 clones, around 90% occurring once. In germline, CDR1 is KGHSH, CDR2 LQKENI. The CDR3 has 16 residues. V was shortened by 0 bases and J by 2 bases, with 11 bases between the two germline ends. The origin of this receptor is an adult who received the AZD1222 COVID-19 vaccine. This chain connects TRBV18 to TRBJ1-5; the D gene is possibly TRBD1 (5 bases). The sequencing here drew on peripheral blood, taken 28 days after the second AZD1222 dose. Here the CDR3 DNA reads TGTGCCAGCTCACCACCTATGACAGCCCGCAATCAGCCCCAGCATTTT. It codes for CASSPPMTARNQPQHF.